The sequence of this TCR beta chain was determined in a study of T cells after yellow fever vaccination (dated by TCRdb to about 2019). Regarding the complete study: Libraries from fractions with low cell numbers were prepared with the SMART-Seq v4 Ultra Low Input RNA kit. Two healthy male donors, one aged 18 to 30 and one aged 30 to 39 years, were included in the cohort. Blood was collected at multiple timepoints before and after primary and secondary immunization, and bulk PBMC replicates and cell subsets were isolated. To follow T-cell clones before and after primary and booster YFV17D yellow fever vaccination, bulk TCR alpha and beta repertoires were sequenced over time.

Trimming removed 1 base from V and 2 bases from J, leaving 9 bases between the germline ends. The CDR3 spans 14 residues, from the cysteine through the phenylalanine. The entry retains the CDR3 DNA only, 42 bases that are in frame from base 1. Overall study outcomes, separate from this receptor: A small fraction of clonotypes appeared in both the CD4 and CD8 compartments, likely as a result of convergent recombination. Because only a couple of donors were included in the study, the extent to which the findings can be generalized is limited. Because abundant contaminating clonotypes from the bulk population could be contained in FACS-sorted repertoires, computational filtering was required. Compared with the primary T-cell response, the secondary T-cell response was weaker but faster, peaking on day 5 rather than day 15. Most clones expanded after primary vaccination (roughly 96% of CD4 and around nine tenths of CD8) were re-detected after the booster, suggesting that broad memory maintenance occurred.

The reads were generated on an Illumina NovaSeq 6000. TCR cDNA was synthesized by 5'RACE template switching, through which a universal primer site and unique molecular identifiers were introduced. Priming of cDNA synthesis was performed from both the TCR alpha and TCR beta constant segments. Library amplification involved two PCR steps, and the second step added sample barcodes and sequencing adapters. Sequencing of libraries was performed on Illumina HiSeq 2500 (2x100 bp) or NovaSeq (2x150 bp). The study's own analysis went as follows. Reads were demultiplexed and collapsed into UMI consensus sequences with MIGEC, and V(D)J alignment was performed with MiXCR. Clonotypes responding to the vaccine were identified with edgeR on replicate PBMC samples, with the criteria of FDR below 0.01 and a log2 fold change above 5 up to day 15. CD4 or CD8 identity was assigned to each bulk clonotype according to whether the clonotype was present at higher abundance in the sequenced CD4 repertoire or the sequenced CD8 repertoire. The public reads were run again by TCRdb, first through fastp at Q25 and then through MiXCR, and only productive beta chains were kept. Entries are consolidated by CDR3 protein sequence, retaining the most common genes and DNA. The V and J calls here are based on TCRdb, not the publication. The sample yields about 320,000 distinct CDR3 sequences; over 3.5% were counted once. The top ten clonotypes cover roughly a fifth of the sample.

Interpreted using the paper, the treatment or condition label stands for: live attenuated yellow fever vaccine strain. At each blood-draw timepoint, two biological replicates of bulk PBMCs were collected. PBMCs were isolated from peripheral blood using a standard Ficoll-Paque protocol. RNA was extracted with TriZol from bulk PBMCs, CD4 and CD8 fractions, and dextramer-positive and dextramer-negative fractions. This clonotype was counted many times. It has no known antigen specificity. No base quality values were provided; no much bigger clone lies one nucleotide off. In this chain, TRBV12-3 or TRBV12-4 is recombined with TRBJ2-7; the best D guess is TRBD2, with 6 bases matching. The clonotype was recovered from a man between 18 and 29 years old who received the YFV17D yellow fever vaccine. Source: PBMCs, taken 15 days after the yellow fever booster vaccination. The nucleotides are TGTGCCAGCAGTTTAGGGGCGGGACCCTACGAGCAGTACTTC. It codes for CASSLGAGPYEQYF.